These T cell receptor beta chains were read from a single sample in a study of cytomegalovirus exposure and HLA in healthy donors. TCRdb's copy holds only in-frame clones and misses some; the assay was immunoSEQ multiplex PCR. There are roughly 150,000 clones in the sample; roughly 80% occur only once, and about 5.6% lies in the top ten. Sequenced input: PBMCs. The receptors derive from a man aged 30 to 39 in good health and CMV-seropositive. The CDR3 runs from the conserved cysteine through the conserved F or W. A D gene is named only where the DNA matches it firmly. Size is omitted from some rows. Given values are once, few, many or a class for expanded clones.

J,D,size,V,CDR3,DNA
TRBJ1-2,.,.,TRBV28,CASSLPTHQPGSNYGYTF,TGTGCCAGCAGTTTACCCACTCATCAACCGGGGTCTAACTATGGCTACACCTTC
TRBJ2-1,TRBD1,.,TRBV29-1,CSVNRGNEQFF,TGCAGCGTAAACAGGGGGAATGAGCAGTTCTTC
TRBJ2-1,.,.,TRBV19,CASTPRLGLNEQFF,TGTGCCAGTACACCCCGACTAGGATTAAATGAGCAGTTCTTC
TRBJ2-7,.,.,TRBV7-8,CASSLNQGYEQYF,TGTGCCAGCAGCTTAAATCAGGGCTACGAGCAGTACTTC
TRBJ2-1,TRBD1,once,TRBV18,CASSPRRQGANEQFF,TGTGCCAGCTCACCACGGCGACAGGGGGCAAATGAGCAGTTCTTC
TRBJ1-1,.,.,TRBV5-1,CASSLSGFDTEAFF,TGCGCCAGCAGCTTGAGCGGGTTCGACACTGAAGCTTTCTTT
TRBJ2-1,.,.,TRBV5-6,CASSLESRNEQFF,TGTGCCAGCAGCTTGGAGTCTAGGAATGAGCAGTTCTTC
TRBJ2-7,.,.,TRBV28,CASSPIGHLYEQYF,TGTGCCAGCAGTCCGATCGGACACCTTTACGAGCAGTACTTC
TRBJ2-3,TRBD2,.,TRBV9,CASSGNSGSRDTQYF,TGTGCCAGCAGCGGAAATAGCGGGAGTAGAGATACGCAGTATTTT
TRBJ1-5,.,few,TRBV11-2,CASSLGSGGNQPQHF,TGTGCCAGCAGCTTAGGGTCCGGCGGGAATCAGCCCCAGCATTTT
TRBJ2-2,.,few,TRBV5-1,CASSLRGSGTGELFF,TGCGCCAGCAGCTTGAGGGGTTCTGGCACCGGGGAGCTGTTTTTT
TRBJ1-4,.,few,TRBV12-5,CASGNQGSANEKLFF,TGTGCTAGTGGAAACCAGGGCTCGGCTAATGAAAAACTGTTTTTT
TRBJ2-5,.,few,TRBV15,CATSRGGQKEETQYF,TGTGCCACCAGCAGGGGGGGACAGAAAGAAGAGACCCAGTACTTC
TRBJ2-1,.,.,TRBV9,CASSPGTNEQFF,TGTGCCAGCAGCCCAGGCACTAATGAGCAGTTCTTC
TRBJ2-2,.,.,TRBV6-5,CASSYSNSGWTGELFF,TGTGCCAGCAGTTACTCGAACTCAGGGTGGACCGGGGAGCTGTTTTTT
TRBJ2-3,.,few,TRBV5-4,CASSLNSRPDTQYF,TGTGCCAGCAGCTTGAACAGTCGCCCAGATACGCAGTATTTT
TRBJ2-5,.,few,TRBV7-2,CASSLGGEETQYF,TGTGCCAGCAGCTTAGGCGGAGAGGAGACCCAGTACTTC
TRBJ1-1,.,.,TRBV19,CASSIRVNTEAFF,TGTGCCAGTAGTATTCGGGTGAACACTGAAGCTTTCTTT
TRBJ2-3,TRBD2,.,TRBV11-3,CASSPGLAGVVTDTQYF,TGTGCCAGCAGCCCTGGACTAGCGGGAGTTGTGACAGATACGCAGTATTTT
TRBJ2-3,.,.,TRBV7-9,CASSSLDPNSSPDTQYF,TGTGCCAGCAGCTCCCTCGACCCGAATAGTAGCCCAGATACGCAGTATTTT
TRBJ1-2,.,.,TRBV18,CASSPPPGDYGYTF,TGTGCCAGCTCACCTCCTCCGGGGGACTATGGCTACACCTTC